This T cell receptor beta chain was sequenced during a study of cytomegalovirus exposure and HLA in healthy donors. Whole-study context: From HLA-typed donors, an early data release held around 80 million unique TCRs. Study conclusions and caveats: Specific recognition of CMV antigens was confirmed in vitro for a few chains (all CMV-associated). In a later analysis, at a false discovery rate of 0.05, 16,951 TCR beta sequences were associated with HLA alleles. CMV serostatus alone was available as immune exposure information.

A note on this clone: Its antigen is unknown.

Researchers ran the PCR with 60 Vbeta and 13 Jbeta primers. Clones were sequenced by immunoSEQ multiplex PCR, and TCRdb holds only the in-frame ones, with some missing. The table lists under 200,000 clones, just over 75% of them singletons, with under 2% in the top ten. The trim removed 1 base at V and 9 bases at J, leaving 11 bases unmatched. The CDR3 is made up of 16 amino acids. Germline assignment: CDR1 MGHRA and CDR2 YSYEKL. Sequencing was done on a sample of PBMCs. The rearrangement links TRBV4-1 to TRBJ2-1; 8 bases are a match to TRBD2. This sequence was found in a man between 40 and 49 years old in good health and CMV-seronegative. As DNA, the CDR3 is TGCGCCAGCAGCCAAGCGGGGCGGGGACTAGTCACTGAGCAGTTCTTC. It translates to CASSQAGRGLVTEQFF.